These 14 T cell receptor beta chains were sequenced from one sample in a study of human T cells and chemical hapten exposure. Each CDR3 protein is one row after TCRdb ran MiXCR on the RACE reads. This sample has around 260,000 distinct CDR3 sequences, with 7% to 10% found just once. Time point defined: pre-sensitization, week 0. Specified treatment: therapeutic diphenylcyclopropenone sensitization with weekly scalp DPC. The source material was whole blood, sampled in connection with sensitization to the hapten diphenylcyclopropenone (DPC). The receptors come from a woman between 35 and 50 years old with alopecia areata. Some clones in this sample may be carry-over from other donors' samples.

The chain has TRBV4-1 and TRBJ2-1; TRBD2 agrees at 8 bases. The CDR3 has 17 amino acids. With V trimmed by 6 bases and J by 4 bases, 14 bases remained unmatched. Germline CDR1 reads MGHRA; CDR2 reads YSYEKL. The CDR3 region has the DNA TGCGCCAGCAGAACAAACCTCCAGTCTAGCGGGTACAATGAGCAGTTCTTC. Amino acid sequence: CASRTNLQSSGYNEQFF.

This clonotype occurred a few times. The gene calls are TRBV5-4 and TRBJ2-1, with 10 bases matching TRBD2. The CDR3 covers 15 residues. Per the germline V gene, CDR1 is SGHNT and CDR2 is YYREEE (reference sequence). J gave up 7 bases and V 4 bases, and 8 bases lay outside the gene matches. CDR3 loop: CASSPASGSRNEQFF. CDR3 bases: TGTGCCAGCAGCCCCGCTAGCGGGAGCAGGAATGAGCAGTTCTTC.

This clonotype was seen repeatedly, ten times or more. The chain employs TRBV12-3 or TRBV12-4 and TRBJ1-2, with 8 bases matching TRBD1. The trim removed 5 bases at V and 3 bases at J, leaving 5 bases unmatched. The length of the CDR3 is 14 residues. In DNA, the CDR3 is TGTGCCAGCAGTCCCTCAGGGGGCGACTATGGCTACACCTTC. Amino acid sequence: CASSPSGGDYGYTF.

This chain links TRBV7-9 with TRBJ1-1, with D hard to call. CDR3 length: 14 amino acids. From germline, CDR1 is SEHNR and CDR2 FQNEAQ (reference sequence). Trimming shortened V by 3 bases and J by 0 bases, and 8 bases separated the two germline ends. CDR3 nucleotide sequence: TGTGCCAGCAGCTTGAGTCAGCTGAACACTGAAGCTTTCTTT. Translation: CASSLSQLNTEAFF.

The chain links TRBV27 to TRBJ2-7; 7 nucleotides match TRBD1. Looked up from germline, CDR1 is MNHEY and CDR2 is SMNVEV (reference sequence). V lost 7 bases, J lost 2 bases, and 8 bases stayed unmatched. CDR3 length equals 14 residues. Here the CDR3 DNA reads TGTGCCAGCACCTTAAGGACAGGCCCCTACGAGCAGTACTTC. This translates into CASTLRTGPYEQYF.

This clonotype has a count of ten or more. The J gene is TRBJ2-5, the V gene TRBV28; possible D gene TRBD2, 5 bases. Trimming cost V 8 bases and J 2 bases, with 6 bases left between them. CDR3 length equals 11 residues. CDR1 and CDR2 (germline): MDHEN, SYDVKM. In DNA form, the CDR3 reads TGTGCCAGCGGAGGACAAGAGACCCAGTACTTC. Translated: CASGGQETQYF. The variable domain in full, completed from reference TRBV28 and TRBJ2-5, reads DVKVTQSSRYLVKRTGEKVFLECVQDMDHENMFWYRQDPGLGLRLIYFSYDVKMKEKGDIPEGYSVSREKKERFSLILESASTNQTSMYLCASGGQETQYFGPGTRLLVL.

This clonotype occurred a few times. The genes are TRBV6-5 and TRBJ1-2; no clear D. Trimming cost V 0 bases and J 4 bases, with 12 bases left between them. CDR3 size: 15 residues. Germline V lookup: CDR1 MNHEY, CDR2 SVGAGI. Written as DNA, the CDR3 is TGTGCCAGCAGTTACTCGATATCGGGGTCCTATGGCTACACCTTC. Protein product: CASSYSISGSYGYTF.

This clonotype was counted between two and nine times. The V gene is TRBV4-2, the J gene TRBJ2-3; TRBD2 is a possible D gene (5 bases). Germline V gene sequence: CDR1 LGHNA, CDR2 YNFKEQ. CDR3 size: 16 residues. V lost 0 bases to trimming and J lost 2 bases, with 12 bases between them. DNA for the CDR3: TGTGCCAGCAGCCAAGATCTGAGCGGCTACACAGATACGCAGTATTTT. As protein: CASSQDLSGYTDTQYF.

This clonotype has only a few counts. The V and J genes are TRBV18 and TRBJ2-7; D gene ambiguous. Germline loops: CDR1 KGHSH, CDR2 LQKENI. The CDR3 is made up of 15 amino acids. Trimming took off 6 bases at V and 7 bases at J, with 22 bases between the two ends. The CDR3 nucleotides read TGTGCCAGCTCCCCTCAGGACCCCACCCAGAGTGAGCAGTACTTC. Protein sequence: CASSPQDPTQSEQYF. Combining the CDR3 with reference TRBV18 and TRBJ2-7 gives the whole variable domain NAGVMQNPRHLVRRRGQEARLRCSPMKGHSHVYWYRQLPEEGLKFMVYLQKENIIDESGMPKERFSAEFPKEGPSILRIQQVVRGDSAAYFCASSPQDPTQSEQYFGPGTRLTVT.

The table lists this clonotype with many counts. The chain carries TRBV28 and TRBJ1-5; no definite D call. V shed 6 bases and J shed 4 bases, with 16 bases lying between them. Germline CDR1 MDHEN, CDR2 SYDVKM. The CDR3 sequence is 15 residues long. The CDR3 is CASRSPSGRNQPQHF. The CDR3 nucleotides are TGTGCCAGCAGAAGCCCATCCGGACGGAATCAGCCCCAGCATTTT.

This clonotype showed up just a few times. This chain joins TRBV5-1 and TRBJ1-3; D gene ambiguous. The germline CDR1 and CDR2 sequences are SGHRS and YFSETQ. There are 14 residues in the CDR3. Trimming stripped 5 bases from V and 0 bases from J, with 9 bases between. CDR3 protein: CASRAQASGNTIYF. The CDR3 DNA sequence: TGCGCCAGCAGGGCCCAGGCCTCTGGAAACACCATATATTTT.

The chain uses TRBV29-1 and TRBJ1-1; no firm D call. Germline CDR1 reads SQVTM; CDR2 reads ANQGSEA. V lost 4 bases and J lost 7, with 7 bases in between. CDR3 length: 10 amino acids. CDR3 loop: CSVAGVEAFF. The CDR3 DNA is TGCAGCGTTGCCGGGGTTGAAGCTTTCTTT.

The chain links TRBV6-6 to TRBJ2-3; 7 nucleotides agree with TRBD1. Germline CDR1 reads MNHNY; CDR2 reads SVGAGI (reference sequence). The V gene end was trimmed by 8 bases and the J gene end by 3 bases; junction bases not matched to a gene: 8. The CDR3 has 14 residues. This CDR3 reads CASGTGTATDTQYF. The CDR3 bases are TGTGCCAGCGGCACCGGGACAGCGACAGATACGCAGTATTTT.

This clonotype was detected a few times. J is TRBJ2-3 and V is TRBV5-4; 8 bases are a match to TRBD2. V lost 3 bases, J lost 2 bases, and 5 bases stayed unmatched. This CDR3 contains 15 residues. Germline loops: CDR1 SGHNT, CDR2 YYREEE (reference sequence). CDR3 DNA: TGTGCCAGCAGCTCGGGGGGGCGAAACACAGATACGCAGTATTTT. It yields the protein CASSSGGRNTDTQYF.